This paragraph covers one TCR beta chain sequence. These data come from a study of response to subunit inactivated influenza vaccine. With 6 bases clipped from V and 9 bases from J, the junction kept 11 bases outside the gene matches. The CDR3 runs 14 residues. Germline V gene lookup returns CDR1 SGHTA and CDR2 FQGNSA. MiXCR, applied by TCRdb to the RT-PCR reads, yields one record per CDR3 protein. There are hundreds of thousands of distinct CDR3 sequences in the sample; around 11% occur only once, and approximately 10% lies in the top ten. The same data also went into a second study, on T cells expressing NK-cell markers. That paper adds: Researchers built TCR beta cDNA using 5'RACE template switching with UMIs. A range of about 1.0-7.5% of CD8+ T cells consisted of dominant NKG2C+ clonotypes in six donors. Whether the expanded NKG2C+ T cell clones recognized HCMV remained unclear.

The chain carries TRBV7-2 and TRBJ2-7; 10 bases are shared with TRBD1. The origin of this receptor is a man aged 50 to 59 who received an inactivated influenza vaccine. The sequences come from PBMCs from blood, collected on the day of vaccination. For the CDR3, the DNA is TGTGCCAGCAGTTCCCCGGGACAGGGGATTGCGCAGTACTTC. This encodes CASSSPGQGIAQYF.